This T cell receptor (beta chain) was sequenced in a study of regulatory T cells in long-lasting Graves disease. Looking at the study overall: The criterion for persistent Graves' disease was over 5 years of antithyroid drugs with positive TSH receptor antibodies.

Researchers made TCR beta libraries by using iRepertoire HTBI primers and running Arm-PCR on CDR3 regions. TCRdb ran MiXCR on the multiplex PCR reads and lists one entry per CDR3 protein. The sample yields about 310,000 distinct CDR3 sequences, 22% seen once. Time point meaning: persistent/refractory GD, antithyroid drugs over 5 years with positive TRAb. Generation of the TCR library employed RNA extracted from PBMCs. Approximately 8.9-milliliter peripheral blood samples went into EDTA tubes. Study-level findings and limits: Persistent Graves' cases showed lower TCR diversity than newly diagnosed cases. Investigators studied peripheral blood only, not thyroid tissue.

In the case of this clonotype: Its target is unknown. At one boundary the junction diverges from the germline segment, which might be a read error.

Sample: peripheral blood mononuclear cells (PBMCs), taken when the disease was refractory, from a patient treated with antithyroid drugs. The sequence derives from a female donor with Graves disease.

The CDR3 is CASSETGGSYKQYF. The CDR3 DNA follows: TGTGCCAGCTCAGAGACAGGGGGATCCTACAAGCAGTACTTC. V gene TRBV18 combines with J gene TRBJ2-7, with 9 nucleotides matching TRBD1. The CDR3 loop spans 14 amino acids. Germline-derived CDR1 and CDR2 are KGHSH and LQKENI.